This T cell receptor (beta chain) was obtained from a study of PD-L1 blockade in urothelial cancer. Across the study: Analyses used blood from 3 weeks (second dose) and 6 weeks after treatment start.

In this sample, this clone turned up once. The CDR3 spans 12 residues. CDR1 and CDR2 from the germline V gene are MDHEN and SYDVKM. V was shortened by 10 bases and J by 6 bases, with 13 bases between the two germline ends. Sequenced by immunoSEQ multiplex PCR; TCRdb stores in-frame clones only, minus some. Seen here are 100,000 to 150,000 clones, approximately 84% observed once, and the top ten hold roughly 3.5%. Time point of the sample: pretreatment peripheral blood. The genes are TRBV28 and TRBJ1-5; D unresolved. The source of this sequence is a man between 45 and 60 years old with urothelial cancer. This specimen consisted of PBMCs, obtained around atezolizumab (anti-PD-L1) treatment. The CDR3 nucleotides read TGTGCCACCAGGAGCCGGGGTCAGCCCCAGCATTTT. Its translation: CATRSRGQPQHF.